This T cell receptor (beta chain) came from a study of Graves' ophthalmopathy and Graves' hyperthyroidism. TCR beta CDR3 amplification used RNA transcripts. HTBI-primed first-round RT-PCR preceded second-round multiplex PCR. TCRdb used MiXCR to reprocess the multiplex PCR reads, holding one entry per CDR3 protein. This sample has 620,000 or so distinct CDR3 sequences; 20% to 25% occur once, and the top ten carry more than 5.5%. Study conclusions and caveats: Blood samples also showed most expanded thyroid clonotypes exceeding 0.001 frequency.

A few counts support this clonotype. Its specificity is not known. The specimen was peripheral blood. This TCR was sampled from a woman in her late teens or twenties with stable Graves' hyperthyroidism. Some clones in this sample may be carry-over from other donors' samples.

CDR3 sequence reads: CASSEAASVLDEQYF. The CDR3 region has the DNA TGTGCCAGCAGTGAAGCAGCTAGCGTCTTAGACGAGCAGTACTTC. V usage is TRBV2 and J usage is TRBJ2-7; maybe TRBD2 (6 bases). The CDR3 has 15 amino acids. Per the germline V gene, CDR1 is SNHLY and CDR2 is FYNNEI. The V end lost 0 bases, the J end lost 5 bases, and 14 bases lay between the germline ends.